These 22 T cell receptor beta chains share one sample of origin, sequenced in a study of blood T cell repertoires in COVID-19. Sequencing was performed with immunoSEQ multiplex PCR; in TCRdb, only in-frame clones are kept and a portion is missing. The sample has about 62,000 clones, 75% to 90% seen once. The specimen was peripheral blood. The receptors were sampled from a woman aged 60-75 years with COVID-19, enrolled during active disease.

V is TRBV7-2 and J is TRBJ1-1; D unresolved. The CDR3 has 15 amino acids. The germline V and J ends were trimmed by 0 bases and 1 base, with 9 bases remaining between them. Germline loops: CDR1 SGHTA, CDR2 FQGNSA. The CDR3 DNA reads as TGTGCCAGCAGCTTAGCGTCAGGCAGGAACACTGAAGCTTTCTTT. Translated: CASSLASGRNTEAFF.

The rearrangement uses TRBV2 and TRBJ1-4; a possible D gene is TRBD1 (6 bases). The V end lost 5 bases, the J end lost 3 bases, and 13 bases lay between the germline ends. Germline V CDR1 and CDR2: SNHLY, FYNNEI. The CDR3 length is 15 residues. CDR3 DNA: TGTGCCAGCAGTCTACAGGGACCGGCTAATGAAAAACTGTTTTTT. Its translation is CASSLQGPANEKLFF.

The V and J genes are TRBV9 and TRBJ2-2; D might be TRBD2 (5 bases). The CDR3 covers 17 residues. The V gene's germline CDR1 is SGDLS and CDR2 YYNGEE. V lost 5 bases and J 0 bases, leaving 17 bases between the germline ends. Here the CDR3 reads CASSRLGGHANTGELFF. DNA of the CDR3: TGTGCCAGCAGTCGACTCGGCGGGCACGCGAACACCGGGGAGCTGTTTTTT.

The CDR3 bases are TGTGCCATCAGTGTGGTGGGGGCGGAAGCTTTCTTT. It codes for CAISVVGAEAFF. This chain uses TRBV10-3 with TRBJ1-1; TRBD1 might be the D (6 bases). The CDR3 totals 12 residues. The V end was cut by 4 bases, the J end by 8 bases, with 11 bases between. The germline V gene has CDR1 ENHRY and CDR2 SYGVKD.

The chain couples TRBV3-1 (or the pseudogene TRBV3-2) to TRBJ1-1, with 10 nucleotides matching TRBD1. J gave up 5 bases and V 4 bases, and 4 bases lay outside the gene matches. The CDR3 totals 14 residues. Germline V lookup: CDR1 LGHDT, CDR2 YNNKEL (reference sequence). The CDR3 sequence is CASSPGQGWTEAFF. In DNA, the CDR3 is TGTGCCAGCAGCCCGGGACAGGGGTGGACTGAAGCTTTCTTT.

The V gene is TRBV6-5, the J gene TRBJ1-3; tentatively, D is TRBD1 (6 bases). The CDR3 runs to 13 residues. The germline gives CDR1 MNHEY, CDR2 SVGAGI. Trimming left V 6 bases short and J 3 bases short, with 9 bases between. In DNA form, the CDR3 reads TGTGCCAGCAGGACAGGAGGTGGAAACACCATATATTTT. This encodes CASRTGGGNTIYF.

V usage is TRBV6-5 and J usage is TRBJ2-7; TRBD2 is a possible D gene (5 bases). Germline-derived CDR1 and CDR2 are MNHEY and SVGAGI. Trimming removed 8 bases from V and 7 bases from J, with 24 bases in between. This CDR3 spans 15 amino acids. Here the CDR3 reads CASLRAPRAEREQYF. For the CDR3, the DNA is TGTGCCAGCCTGCGGGCCCCGAGGGCGGAGAGAGAGCAGTACTTC.

The chain couples TRBV9 to TRBJ2-7, with a tentative D call TRBD1 (6 bases). The CDR3 spans 13 residues. Germline V gene lookup returns CDR1 SGDLS and CDR2 YYNGEE. The V end was cut by 1 base, the J end by 7 bases, with 12 bases between. CDR3 coding DNA: TGTGCCAGCAGCGTAAACCCAGGGGTTGAGCAGTACTTC. It yields the protein CASSVNPGVEQYF.

The CDR3 sequence is CASSLWAGSSNQPQHF. The CDR3 DNA follows: TGTGCCAGCAGTTTATGGGCAGGGTCAAGCAATCAGCCCCAGCATTTT. The rearrangement joins TRBV28 to TRBJ1-5; TRBD1 is a possible D gene (5 bases). Trimming stripped 0 bases from V and 1 base from J, with 10 bases between. The CDR3 contains 16 residues. Germline V gene sequence: CDR1 MDHEN, CDR2 SYDVKM.

The genes are TRBV7-3 and TRBJ1-2, with TRBD1 identical over 8 bases. The CDR3 length is 15 residues. Germline V gives CDR1 SGHTA, CDR2 FQGTGA. The V and J ends lost 2 bases and 7 bases, in that order; junction bases with no gene match: 9. CDR3 nucleotide sequence: TGTGCCAGCAGCTTAGCTTCGAGACAGGGGTCTGGCTACACCTTC. It is translated as CASSLASRQGSGYTF.

This clone was picked up one time. This chain links TRBV3-1 (or the pseudogene TRBV3-2) with TRBJ2-7; D is uncertain. The CDR3 covers 15 residues. CDR1 is LGHDT and CDR2 is YNNKEL in the germline V gene (reference sequence). The germline V and J ends were trimmed by 1 base and 0 bases, with 10 bases remaining between them. The CDR3 region is CASSQAYGASYEQYF. The CDR3 bases are TGTGCCAGCAGCCAAGCGTACGGAGCCTCCTACGAGCAGTACTTC.

This CDR3 reads CAIREGESQETQYF. The CDR3 DNA reads as TGTGCCATCAGGGAGGGAGAATCCCAAGAGACCCAGTACTTC. The V and J genes are TRBV10-3 and TRBJ2-5; possible D gene TRBD2, 6 bases. The germline V gene encodes CDR1 ENHRY and CDR2 SYGVKD. The CDR3 extends over 14 amino acids. Trimming took off 6 bases at V and 1 base at J, with 12 bases between the two ends.

CDR3 protein: CASSLAGPNTEAFF. In nucleotides, the CDR3 is TGTGCCAGCAGCTTGGCAGGCCCGAACACTGAAGCTTTCTTT. This chain uses TRBV5-4 with TRBJ1-1; D is unclear. The CDR3 has 14 residues. Germline V gives CDR1 SGHNT, CDR2 YYREEE (reference sequence). Between the trimmed V and J ends, which lost 0 bases and 1 base, there was a span of 7 bases. The variable domain in full, completed from reference TRBV5-4 and TRBJ1-1, reads ETGVTQSPTHLIKTRGQQVTLRCSSQSGHNTVSWYQQALGQGPQFIFQYYREEENGRGNFPPRFSGLQFPNYSSELNVNALELDDSALYLCASSLAGPNTEAFFGQGTRLTVV.

This clone showed up just once. The V call is TRBV25-1, the J call TRBJ2-7; 12 bases match TRBD2. The CDR3 sequence is 13 residues long. CDR1 and CDR2 (germline): MGHDK, SYGVNS. J gave up 4 bases and V 10 bases, and 5 bases lay outside the gene matches. The CDR3, as DNA: TGTGCCACCCGACTAGCGGGAGCGTACGAGCAGTACTTC. This sequence encodes CATRLAGAYEQYF.

This chain joins TRBV11-2 and TRBJ2-6; 7 positions match TRBD1. Germline V gene data show CDR1 as SGHAT and CDR2 as FQNNGV. The CDR3 spans 15 residues. With V trimmed by 5 bases and J by 4 bases, 5 bases remained unmatched. CDR3 in DNA: TGTGCCAGCAGCCAACAGGGGTTAGGGGCCAACGTCCTGACTTTC. Amino acid sequence: CASSQQGLGANVLTF. The entire variable domain, with the rest obtained from reference TRBV11-2 and TRBJ2-6, is as follows: EAGVAQSPRYKIIEKRQSVAFWCNPISGHATLYWYQQILGQGPKLLIQFQNNGVVDDSQLPKDRFSAERLKGVDSTLKIQPAKLEDSAVYLCASSQQGLGANVLTFGAGSRLTVL.

This sequence joins TRBV6-2 or TRBV6-3 and TRBJ2-1; D possibly corresponds to TRBD2 (6 bases). Germline loops: CDR1 MNHEY, CDR2 SVGEGT. The length of the CDR3 is 18 residues. The V end was cut by 2 bases, the J end by 3 bases, with 20 bases between. The CDR3 DNA follows: TGTGCCAGCAGTTACCCCCCATGGGAACTAGCAGTCTACAATGAGCAGTTCTTC. Its translation: CASSYPPWELAVYNEQFF.

The chain is built from TRBV6-5 and TRBJ1-5; TRBD1 matches 9 bases. Trimming at V came to 5 bases and at J to 6 bases, leaving 5 bases not matched to a gene. The CDR3 sequence is 14 residues long. Germline V CDR1 and CDR2: MNHEY, SVGAGI. CDR3 coding DNA: TGTGCCAGCAGTCGGACAGGGGAGGGTCAGCCCCAGCATTTT. Amino acids: CASSRTGEGQPQHF.

The V call is TRBV11-1, the J call TRBJ2-7; no definite D call. CDR1 and CDR2 from the germline V gene are SGHAT and FQDESV (reference sequence). V lost 8 bases to trimming and J lost 7 bases, with 21 bases between them. This CDR3 has 14 amino acids. The CDR3 DNA sequence: TGTGCCAGCCAAAGAGACATCACGCTTCAGGAGCAGTACTTC. This sequence encodes CASQRDITLQEQYF.

V usage is TRBV27 and J usage is TRBJ2-7; a weak D match, TRBD2 (7 bases). This CDR3 region has 15 residues. The germline V gene has CDR1 MNHEY and CDR2 SMNVEV (reference sequence). Between the trimmed V and J ends, which lost 3 bases and 7 bases, there was a span of 19 bases. CDR3 sequence: CASSLAGARPEEQYF. The CDR3 nucleotides read TGTGCCAGCAGTTTGGCGGGGGCCCGTCCGGAAGAGCAGTACTTC.

This clone was found a few times. The rearrangement uses TRBV7-2 and TRBJ1-1; the match to TRBD1 covers 7 bases. The junction had 4 bases not matched to a gene; V was cut back by 5 bases and J by 1 base. In germline, CDR1 is SGHTA, CDR2 FQGNSA. The CDR3 runs 14 residues. The CDR3 DNA is TGTGCCAGCAGCCCGAGACAGGGGAACACTGAAGCTTTCTTT. It yields the protein CASSPRQGNTEAFF.

V usage is TRBV5-6 and J usage is TRBJ2-2, with a possible D match to TRBD1 (5 bases). There are 18 residues in the CDR3. CDR1 is SGHDT and CDR2 is YYEEEE in the germline V gene. Trimming left V 4 bases short and J 0 bases short, with 19 bases between. Here the CDR3 reads CASSDLLKGHSNTGELFF. The CDR3 DNA is TGTGCCAGCAGCGACCTCTTAAAAGGACACTCGAACACCGGGGAGCTGTTTTTT.

The chain recombines TRBV11-2 with TRBJ2-3; perhaps TRBD2 as D (6 bases). CDR3 length: 12 residues. V was pared by 2 bases and J by 11 bases, with 11 bases between. CDR1 and CDR2 from the germline V gene are SGHAT and FQNNGV. The CDR3 bases are TGTGCCAGCAGCTTAACTTCGGAGGGGCAGTATTTT. Its protein product is CASSLTSEGQYF.